The 21 T cell receptor beta chains given below trace back to one sample, sequenced in a study of control samples from healthy donors and cancer patients. Assay used: immunoSEQ multiplex PCR; TCRdb lists only in-frame clones, some missing. The data show 70,000 or so clones, with around 82% seen just once and under 30% held by the top ten. Sequencing used blood. These receptors were obtained from a man in his fifties or sixties in good health.

The CDR3 here is CASSPYRTGELFF. CDR3 in DNA: TGTGCCAGCAGTCCCTATCGTACCGGGGAGCTGTTTTTT. This rearrangement joins TRBV12-3 or TRBV12-4 to TRBJ2-2; D gene ambiguous. V was cut by 5 bases and J by 5 bases, with 9 bases left in between. There are 13 residues in the CDR3.

The chain combines TRBV12-5 with TRBJ1-4; possible D gene TRBD1, 6 bases. This CDR3 has 15 amino acids. Deletions cut 5 bases from V and 8 bases from J, with 18 bases between. The germline CDR1 and CDR2 sequences are LGHNT and FRNRAP. Here the CDR3 reads CASGAHRAHGEKLFF. The CDR3 DNA sequence: TGTGCTAGTGGTGCTCACAGGGCCCACGGGGAAAAACTGTTTTTT.

The chain combines TRBV14 with TRBJ2-1; the match to TRBD1 covers 7 bases. This CDR3 comprises 17 residues. Germline V lookup: CDR1 SGHDN, CDR2 FVKESK. V shed 4 bases, J shed 5 bases, and the junction held 14 bases outside the gene matches. DNA of the CDR3: TGTGCCAGCAGCCGAGGTCTCGGGACAGTAATAAACAATGAGCAGTTCTTC. Its protein is CASSRGLGTVINNEQFF. The full variable domain, in which reference TRBV14 and TRBJ2-1 provide the parts outside the CDR3, is EAGVTQFPSHSVIEKGQTVTLRCDPISGHDNLYWYRRVMGKEIKFLLHFVKESKQDESGMPNNRFLAERTGGTYSTLKVQPAELEDSGVYFCASSRGLGTVINNEQFFGPGTRLTVL.

The genes are TRBV24-1 and TRBJ2-7; 7 bases are shared with TRBD2. Unmatched junction bases numbered 21, after V lost 8 bases and J lost 3 bases. This CDR3 region has 18 residues. Looked up from germline, CDR1 is KGHDR and CDR2 is SFDVKD. In nucleotides, the CDR3 is TGTGCCACCACCCCAGGCTCCTTGGGGGGGTTTGAAAACTACGAGCAGTACTTC. Translating it yields CATTPGSLGGFENYEQYF.

V and J are TRBV11-2 and TRBJ2-5; D ambiguous. This CDR3 contains 15 residues. The V gene's germline CDR1 is SGHAT and CDR2 FQNNGV. Trimming cost V 1 base and J 2 bases, with 11 bases left between them. The CDR3 reads CASSLGAVRQETQYF. CDR3 nucleotide sequence: TGTGCCAGCAGCTTAGGGGCAGTGAGACAAGAGACCCAGTACTTC.

The gene calls are TRBV4-3 and TRBJ1-1, with a tentative D call TRBD1 (5 bases). With 0 bases removed from V and 6 bases from J, the gap between germline ends came to 14 bases. The germline gives CDR1 LGHNA, CDR2 YSLEER. The CDR3 spans 15 residues. The CDR3 region has the DNA TGCGCCAGCAGCCAAGATCGAGGGGCTTTTGCTGAAGCTTTCTTT. Translated, it gives CASSQDRGAFAEAFF.

The chain joins TRBV29-1 to TRBJ2-3; D ambiguous. The CDR3 runs to 15 residues. V was shortened by 6 bases and J by 2 bases, with 18 bases between the two germline ends. The germline gives CDR1 SQVTM, CDR2 ANQGSEA. The CDR3 sequence is CSVADGNTYTDTQYF. CDR3 nucleotide sequence: TGCAGCGTCGCGGACGGAAACACCTACACAGATACGCAGTATTTT.

The rearrangement links TRBV5-6 to TRBJ2-5; TRBD1 aligns across 9 bases. The V and J ends lost 3 bases and 5 bases, in that order; junction bases with no gene match: 8. Germline V gene lookup returns CDR1 SGHDT and CDR2 YYEEEE. The CDR3 totals 15 residues. The CDR3 sequence is CASSWSRDREETQYF. The CDR3 DNA is TGTGCCAGCAGCTGGAGCCGGGACAGGGAGGAGACCCAGTACTTC.

The chain couples TRBV19 to TRBJ2-3; 9 bases align to TRBD2. With 1 base clipped from V and 3 bases from J, the junction kept 14 bases outside the gene matches. The CDR3 runs 19 residues. The V gene's germline CDR1 is LNHDA and CDR2 SQIVND (reference sequence). The CDR3 bases are TGTGCCAGTAGTATAGCCCCGGGGGGGTCTAGCGGGGCAACAGATACGCAGTATTTT. This codes for CASSIAPGGSSGATDTQYF.

This clone was seen only a few times. The chain links TRBV30 to TRBJ1-6; D may be TRBD1 (6 bases). This CDR3 has 17 amino acids. Germline V gene data show CDR1 as GTSNPN and CDR2 as SVGIG (reference sequence). V gave up 3 bases and J gave up 5 bases, with 20 bases separating them. CDR3 DNA sequence: TGTGCCTGGAGACCTGAGGCGGGGGCTATAGATAATTCACCCCTCCACTTT. Amino acids: CAWRPEAGAIDNSPLHF.

This clone was recorded once. The chain couples TRBV6-5 to TRBJ2-7; 8 bases align to TRBD1. V lost 2 bases, J lost 3 bases, and 9 bases stayed unmatched. The germline CDR1 and CDR2 sequences are MNHEY and SVGAGI. The CDR3 extends over 16 amino acids. CDR3: CASSYLRTGFSYEQYF. For the CDR3, the DNA is TGTGCCAGCAGTTACCTAAGGACAGGGTTCAGCTACGAGCAGTACTTC.

The V and J genes are TRBV27 and TRBJ1-4; 7 bases line up with TRBD1. Germline lookup yields CDR1 MNHEY and CDR2 SMNVEV (reference sequence). CDR3 length: 15 amino acids. V lost 4 bases, J lost 0 bases, and 2 bases stayed unmatched. CDR3 sequence: CASSSTGATNEKLFF. The DNA of the CDR3 is TGTGCCAGCAGTTCTACAGGGGCAACTAATGAAAAACTGTTTTTT.

This clone was seen a single time. The CDR3 DNA follows: TGTGCCAGCAGCGTAGAGGCAGGGGAGGATACTGAGCAGTTCTTC. Protein product: CASSVEAGEDTEQFF. V gene TRBV9 combines with J gene TRBJ2-1, with D perhaps being TRBD1 or TRBD2 (6 bases each). This CDR3 contains 15 residues. V dropped 0 bases and J dropped 9 bases, with 16 bases sitting between them. The V gene's germline CDR1 is SGDLS and CDR2 YYNGEE.

The J gene is TRBJ2-1, the V gene TRBV4-3; the D is unclear. The CDR3 runs 11 residues. Trimming removed 1 base at V and 9 bases at J, with 4 bases between. The germline CDR1 and CDR2 sequences are LGHNA and YSLEER. CDR3 protein: CASSQVGEQFF. CDR3 bases: TGCGCCAGCAGCCAAGTCGGTGAGCAGTTCTTC.

This sequence joins TRBV28 and TRBJ2-5, with TRBD2 identical over 9 bases. The CDR3 extends over 15 amino acids. The germline V gene has CDR1 MDHEN and CDR2 SYDVKM. V lost 3 bases and J lost 4; bases outside the gene matches: 6. CDR3 loop: CASSLAGGLSETQYF. In DNA form, the CDR3 reads TGTGCCAGCAGTTTGGCGGGGGGGCTCTCAGAGACCCAGTACTTC. Supplemented by reference TRBV28 and TRBJ2-5, the full variable domain reads DVKVTQSSRYLVKRTGEKVFLECVQDMDHENMFWYRQDPGLGLRLIYFSYDVKMKEKGDIPEGYSVSREKKERFSLILESASTNQTSMYLCASSLAGGLSETQYFGPGTRLLVL.

This rearrangement joins TRBV28 to TRBJ2-3; 7 bases map to TRBD2. The trim removed 4 bases at V and 0 bases at J, leaving 4 bases unmatched. This CDR3 spans 15 amino acids. Germline CDR1 MDHEN, CDR2 SYDVKM. CDR3 nucleotide sequence: TGTGCCAGCAGTTCCCTACTAGCGAGCACAGATACGCAGTATTTT. This encodes CASSSLLASTDTQYF.

The V and J genes are TRBV7-2 and TRBJ1-1; TRBD1 matches at 9 bases. CDR1 and CDR2 (germline): SGHTA, FQGNSA. The CDR3 spans 15 residues. V shed 5 bases, J shed 1 base, and the junction held 5 bases outside the gene matches. The DNA of the CDR3 is TGTGCCAGCAGCATCCGGACAGGGGAGAACACTGAAGCTTTCTTT. It specifies CASSIRTGENTEAFF.

The chain employs TRBV28 and TRBJ1-3, with D possibly TRBD1 on 5 matching bases. The CDR3 loop spans 15 amino acids. V was clipped by 7 bases and J by 2 bases, with 15 bases between them. CDR1 is MDHEN, CDR2 SYDVKM, per germline. The CDR3 DNA sequence: TGTGCCAGCACTAACTTGGGGGAACCTGGAAACACCATATATTTT. Amino acids: CASTNLGEPGNTIYF.

The rearrangement links TRBV5-5 to TRBJ2-7; D remains unclear. From germline, CDR1 is SGHKS and CDR2 YYEKEE (reference sequence). V was shortened by 4 bases and J by 4 bases, with 24 bases between the two germline ends. The CDR3 loop spans 17 amino acids. The CDR3 is CASSLPSSPSSGYEQYF. CDR3 bases: TGTGCCAGCAGCCTCCCGTCGTCTCCCAGCTCCGGGTACGAGCAGTACTTC.

This chain joins TRBV7-3 and TRBJ2-1, with 11 positions matching TRBD2. The CDR3 is 14 amino acids. From germline, CDR1 is SGHTA and CDR2 FQGTGA. The trim removed 7 bases at V and 5 bases at J, leaving 4 bases unmatched. The CDR3 loop reads CASKPTSGDNEQFF. The DNA for the CDR3 is TGTGCCAGCAAACCGACTAGCGGGGACAATGAGCAGTTCTTC.

This clone was observed a few times. This rearrangement joins TRBV5-6 to TRBJ1-2; 7 bases are shared with TRBD1. This CDR3 is 14 amino acids long. J lost 4 bases, V lost 4 bases, and 7 bases had no gene match. CDR1 is SGHDT and CDR2 is YYEEEE in the germline V gene. The CDR3 nucleotides read TGTGCCAGCAGCCGGGACAGCTTTGCCTATGGCTACACCTTC. It translates to CASSRDSFAYGYTF.